What follows are 21 T cell receptor beta chains derived from one specimen sequenced in a study of radiation and T cells in renal cell carcinoma. The time point is: blood 4 weeks post-SBRT, at nephrectomy. Treatment in this sample: 15 Gy SBRT to primary tumor, nephrectomy 4 weeks later. Only in-frame clones appear in the TCRdb table, and some are missing; sequencing was by immunoSEQ multiplex PCR. Of approximately 150,000 clones listed, about 86% are singletons. Sequenced here: blood, sampled from a patient whose treatment included radiotherapy and nephrectomy. The receptors come from a woman aged 45-60 years with renal cell carcinoma.

This clone was observed a handful of times. The V and J genes are TRBV4-3 and TRBJ1-1; D uncertain. V gave up 0 bases and J gave up 3 bases, with 11 bases separating them. The germline V gene encodes CDR1 LGHNA and CDR2 YSLEER. The CDR3 has 15 residues. DNA for the CDR3: TGCGCCAGCAGCCAAGACCCGGATGGGTACACTGAAGCTTTCTTT. It encodes CASSQDPDGYTEAFF.

The chain recombines TRBV5-1 with TRBJ2-3; 7 nucleotides match TRBD1. V shed 3 bases and J 4 bases; nucleotides not matched to a gene: 8. Germline loops: CDR1 SGHRS, CDR2 YFSETQ. The CDR3 is 15 amino acids. The CDR3 coding sequence is TGCGCCAGCAGCTCGGGATCCACAGGGGCAGATACGCAGTATTTT. Protein product: CASSSGSTGADTQYF. Together with reference TRBV5-1 and TRBJ2-3, the CDR3 gives the full variable domain: KAGVTQTPRYLIKTRGQQVTLSCSPISGHRSVSWYQQTPGQGLQFLFEYFSETQRNKGNFPGRFSGRQFSNSRSEMNVSTLELGDSALYLCASSSGSTGADTQYFGPGTRLTVL.

The chain joins TRBV6-5 to TRBJ2-6; D gene ambiguous. The germline CDR1 and CDR2 sequences are MNHEY and SVGAGI. The CDR3 has 14 residues. V was trimmed by 2 bases and J by 0 bases, leaving 2 bases between them. As DNA, the CDR3 is TGTGCCAGCAGTTACACCTCTGGGGCCAACGTCCTGACTTTC. Translated, it gives CASSYTSGANVLTF.

This clone was observed a handful of times. V usage is TRBV2 and J usage is TRBJ1-6; TRBD1 matches at 7 bases. The V and J ends lost 5 bases and 7 bases, in that order; junction bases with no gene match: 11. The germline gives CDR1 SNHLY, CDR2 FYNNEI. CDR3 length: 16 residues. CDR3 region: CASSRAGGSRNSPLHF. The CDR3 DNA follows: TGTGCCAGCAGTAGGGCAGGGGGATCTCGAAATTCACCCCTCCACTTT. The entire variable domain, with the rest obtained from reference TRBV2 and TRBJ1-6, is as follows: EPEVTQTPSHQVTQMGQEVILRCVPISNHLYFYWYRQILGQKVEFLVSFYNNEISEKSEIFDDQFSVERPDGSNFTLKIRSTKLEDSAMYFCASSRAGGSRNSPLHFGNGTRLTVT.

The chain couples TRBV12-5 to TRBJ2-7; 9 bases are shared with TRBD1. With 8 bases clipped from V and 3 bases from J, the junction kept 8 bases outside the gene matches. The germline V gene has CDR1 LGHNT and CDR2 FRNRAP. The length of the CDR3 is 14 residues. CDR3 bases: TGTGCTAGTTCCTTGGGGGACAGGGTCTACGAGCAGTACTTC. It translates to CASSLGDRVYEQYF.

The rearrangement links TRBV10-3 to TRBJ1-2, with D possibly TRBD1 on 6 matching bases. This CDR3 region has 16 residues. CDR1 ENHRY and CDR2 SYGVKD come from the germline V gene. Trimming removed 0 bases at V and 1 base at J, with 12 bases between. In nucleotides, the CDR3 is TGTGCCATCAGTGAGTCGCCAGGGGAGGGTAACTATGGCTACACCTTC. It translates to CAISESPGEGNYGYTF.

This clone was counted a few times. The chain has TRBV9 and TRBJ1-1, with TRBD1 matching over 11 bases. V trimming: 0 bases; J trimming: 8 bases; junction bases outside the gene matches: 15. Germline loops: CDR1 SGDLS, CDR2 YYNGEE. The CDR3 loop spans 18 amino acids. This CDR3 reads CASSVESGVWGQGVEAFF. In nucleotides, the CDR3 is TGTGCCAGCAGCGTAGAATCCGGGGTTTGGGGACAGGGGGTAGAAGCTTTCTTT.

This sequence joins TRBV28 and TRBJ2-7; TRBD2 aligns across 11 bases. This CDR3 region has 14 residues. CDR1 is MDHEN and CDR2 is SYDVKM in the germline V gene. Germline trimming cut 10 bases from V and 4 bases from J; bases unmatched to any gene: 9. The CDR3 reads CATTGTSGFYEQYF. As DNA, the CDR3 is TGTGCCACTACCGGGACTAGCGGATTTTACGAGCAGTACTTC.

This sequence joins TRBV5-1 and TRBJ2-5; a weak D match, TRBD1 (6 bases). Germline CDR1 is SGHRS and CDR2 is YFSETQ. V lost 0 bases and J 0 bases, leaving 9 bases between the germline ends. This CDR3 has 15 residues. The CDR3 DNA reads TGCGCCAGCAGCTTGGACCCAGGGGACCAAGAGACCCAGTACTTC. It translates to CASSLDPGDQETQYF.

The V call is TRBV9, the J call TRBJ2-5; TRBD1 aligns across 8 bases. Losses at the gene ends were 0 bases for V and 4 bases for J; bases not matched to a gene: 2. This CDR3 has 14 residues. The germline CDR1 and CDR2 sequences are SGDLS and YYNGEE. CDR3: CASSVGTGIETQYF. The CDR3 DNA reads as TGTGCCAGCAGCGTAGGGACAGGGATAGAGACCCAGTACTTC.

The J gene is TRBJ2-7, the V gene TRBV6-5; the D gene is possibly TRBD2 (5 bases). CDR1 is MNHEY and CDR2 is SVGAGI in the germline V gene. The CDR3 covers 14 residues. V was cut by 6 bases and J by 0 bases, with 12 bases left in between. CDR3 bases: TGTGCCAGCAGCACGGGGAAAAGCTCCTACGAGCAGTACTTC. Residues: CASSTGKSSYEQYF.

The CDR3 DNA follows: TGTGCCAGCAGCTGGACCTTCGCGCGGGAGGGCTACGAGCAGTACTTC. It translates to CASSWTFAREGYEQYF. The chain couples TRBV7-9 to TRBJ2-7; 9 bases line up with TRBD2. CDR1 is SEHNR, CDR2 FQNEAQ, per germline (reference sequence). V dropped 4 bases and J dropped 3; count of bases not matched to a gene: 10. The CDR3 runs 16 residues.

The rearrangement uses TRBV28 and TRBJ1-1, with unresolved D. Germline V lookup: CDR1 MDHEN, CDR2 SYDVKM. Trimming stripped 6 bases from V and 7 bases from J, with 9 bases between. There are 11 residues in the CDR3. The DNA of the CDR3 is TGTGCCAGCAGAAGGAGGGTTGAAGCTTTCTTT. It codes for CASRRRVEAFF.

This chain links TRBV7-9 with TRBJ1-3; a possible D gene is TRBD1 (6 bases). The CDR3 loop spans 17 amino acids. Germline V gene data show CDR1 as SEHNR and CDR2 as FQNEAQ (reference sequence). V shed 5 bases and J shed 4 bases, with 21 bases lying between them. This chain's CDR3 is CASSPAGGALTGNTIYF. The CDR3 region has the DNA TGTGCCAGCAGCCCCGCCGGGGGCGCATTAACCGGAAACACCATATATTTT.

This clone turned up a few times. The CDR3 is CASSSAGARYGYTF. CDR3 coding DNA: TGTGCCAGCAGTTCTGCAGGGGCGAGGTATGGCTACACCTTC. V and J are TRBV27 and TRBJ1-2; D may be TRBD1 (6 bases). The CDR3 contains 14 residues. Trimming removed 4 bases at V and 5 bases at J, with 14 bases between. CDR1 and CDR2 from the germline V gene are MNHEY and SMNVEV (reference sequence).

The chain recombines TRBV5-1 with TRBJ2-6; a weak D match, TRBD2 (5 bases). The CDR3 extends over 16 amino acids. V was cut by 1 base and J by 1 base, with 9 bases left in between. Germline loops: CDR1 SGHRS, CDR2 YFSETQ. The CDR3 DNA sequence: TGCGCCAGCAGCTTGCGTGGACTTTCTGGGGCCAACGTCCTGACTTTC. It yields the protein CASSLRGLSGANVLTF.

This chain uses TRBV11-2 with TRBJ2-7; 9 positions agree with TRBD2. This CDR3 region has 15 residues. Germline CDR1 reads SGHAT; CDR2 reads FQNNGV. V lost 5 bases to trimming and J lost 0 bases; unmatched junction nucleotides: 5. CDR3 sequence reads: CASSALAGDSYEQYF. The DNA for the CDR3 is TGTGCCAGCAGCGCCTTAGCGGGGGACTCCTACGAGCAGTACTTC.

The rearrangement links TRBV10-3 to TRBJ1-1; 8 nucleotides agree with TRBD1. V shed 8 bases and J 4 bases; nucleotides not matched to a gene: 6. Germline V lookup: CDR1 ENHRY, CDR2 SYGVKD. This CDR3 spans 13 amino acids. CDR3 amino acids: CAIGQGARTEAFF. The CDR3 bases are TGTGCCATCGGGCAGGGGGCGCGCACTGAAGCTTTCTTT.

This clone has only a few counts. The chain employs TRBV10-3 and TRBJ2-7; 7 nucleotides agree with TRBD2. The trim removed 2 bases at V and 2 bases at J, leaving 3 bases unmatched. The CDR3 extends over 14 amino acids. Germline CDR1 is ENHRY and CDR2 is SYGVKD. The CDR3 loop reads CAISETSVAYEQYF. The CDR3 nucleotides are TGTGCCATCAGTGAGACTAGCGTCGCCTACGAGCAGTACTTC.

V is TRBV11-2 and J is TRBJ2-1, with D unresolved. This CDR3 is 16 amino acids long. V was shortened by 0 bases and J by 0 bases, with 9 bases between the two germline ends. Germline V gives CDR1 SGHAT, CDR2 FQNNGV. The CDR3 region is CASSLEELSSYNEQFF. CDR3 DNA: TGTGCCAGCAGCTTAGAGGAACTTAGCTCCTACAATGAGCAGTTCTTC.

The chain is built from TRBV5-1 and TRBJ2-5; 8 bases agree with TRBD2. With 0 bases clipped from V and 1 base from J, the junction kept 2 bases outside the gene matches. CDR3 size: 15 residues. CDR1 and CDR2 (germline): SGHRS, YFSETQ. CDR3 in DNA: TGCGCCAGCAGCTTGGCGGGGGGGTTCCAAGAGACCCAGTACTTC. It codes for CASSLAGGFQETQYF. Supplemented by reference TRBV5-1 and TRBJ2-5, the full variable domain reads KAGVTQTPRYLIKTRGQQVTLSCSPISGHRSVSWYQQTPGQGLQFLFEYFSETQRNKGNFPGRFSGRQFSNSRSEMNVSTLELGDSALYLCASSLAGGFQETQYFGPGTRLLVL.